This T cell receptor (beta chain) was found in a study of T cells in Graves' hyperthyroidism and ophthalmopathy. The wider study: It was at initial diagnosis, before any treatment, that peripheral blood was collected. Study findings and constraints: Progression to ophthalmopathy was predicted a median of about 6.6 months early.

Notes on this clonotype: Its antigen remains unidentified. With a much larger clone just one base away, this may be a read error.

Researchers amplified the TCR beta CDR3 regions from RNA transcripts. TCR CDR3 regions were first amplified by RT-PCR with HTBI primers. Using its own MiXCR run on the multiplex PCR reads, TCRdb lists one record per CDR3 protein. This sample has under 300,000 distinct CDR3 sequences, with around 20% found just once. Ophthalmopathy patients all had a Clinical Activity Score of at least 3, a NOSPECS grade of at least 4 and disease under 3 months old. Germline CDR1 is SGHAT and CDR2 is FQNNGV. The CDR3 is made up of 15 amino acids. Deletions cut 9 bases from V and 6 bases from J, with 21 bases between. The chain links TRBV11-2 to TRBJ2-1; D gene unclear. Sequencing was performed on blood. The receptor was isolated from a man aged 25 to 45 with Graves' ophthalmopathy. CDR3 region: CASKPSPIAFNEQFF. The DNA for the CDR3 is TGTGCCAGTAAGCCCTCCCCGATCGCCTTCAATGAGCAGTTCTTC. The whole variable domain, remainder taken from reference TRBV11-2 and TRBJ2-1, is EAGVAQSPRYKIIEKRQSVAFWCNPISGHATLYWYQQILGQGPKLLIQFQNNGVVDDSQLPKDRFSAERLKGVDSTLKIQPAKLEDSAVYLCASKPSPIAFNEQFFGPGTRLTVL.